The 11 T cell receptor beta chains in this list originate from one sample, sequenced in a study of human T cells and chemical hapten exposure. Time point here: patch test 1, 2 weeks after DPC sensitization. Treatment given: therapeutic diphenylcyclopropenone sensitization with weekly scalp DPC. TCRdb itself ran the RACE reads through MiXCR, one entry per CDR3 protein. The repertoire includes some 82,000 distinct CDR3 sequences, about 10% of them detected once, and about 4.2% sits in the top ten. Sequences were derived from whole blood, sampled in connection with sensitization to the hapten diphenylcyclopropenone (DPC). These receptors all come from a woman in her 50s with alopecia areata. Some clones in this sample may be carry-over from other donors' samples.

The chain joins TRBV7-9 to TRBJ2-7, with D unresolved. The CDR3 is 14 amino acids. CDR1 and CDR2 from the germline V gene are SEHNR and FQNEAQ (reference sequence). V shed 2 bases and J shed 4 bases, with 12 bases lying between them. DNA for the CDR3: TGTGCCAGCAGCTTACCGGACGCCAAGTACGAGCAGTACTTC. As protein: CASSLPDAKYEQYF.

This clonotype was found a few times. CDR3 nucleotide sequence: TGTGCCAACTCACTAGCGGGAGCCGGCGGGGAGCTGTTTTTT. Its protein is CANSLAGAGGELFF. The V gene is TRBV10-3, the J gene TRBJ2-2, with 11 bases that match TRBD2. The length of the CDR3 is 14 residues. Trimming took 10 bases from V and 7 from J; bases not matched to a gene: 8. Germline V gene lookup returns CDR1 ENHRY and CDR2 SYGVKD.

This clonotype has just a few counts. The V gene is TRBV5-4, the J gene TRBJ1-4; D not resolved. This CDR3 spans 16 amino acids. Germline CDR1 is SGHNT and CDR2 is YYREEE (reference sequence). Trimming cost V 4 bases and J 6 bases, with 19 bases left between them. CDR3 bases: TGTGCCAGCAGCACCCGCAAGGCGGGCCTCGATGAAAAACTGTTTTTT. Protein: CASSTRKAGLDEKLFF.

This clonotype occurred many times. V gene TRBV7-2 combines with J gene TRBJ2-7, with 8 bases identical to TRBD1. V lost 5 bases to trimming and J lost 6 bases; unmatched junction nucleotides: 3. CDR3 length equals 12 residues. Germline CDR1 is SGHTA and CDR2 is FQGNSA. CDR3 coding DNA: TGTGCCAGCAGCCTGGACAGGGTCGAGCAGTACTTC. Its protein is CASSLDRVEQYF.

Many counts were recorded for this clonotype. This chain uses TRBV5-6 with TRBJ2-2; D gene ambiguous. The CDR3 is 15 residues long. The V end lost 0 bases, the J end lost 6 bases, and 12 bases lay between the germline ends. Per germline, CDR1 SGHDT and CDR2 YYEEEE. The CDR3 coding sequence is TGTGCCAGCAGCTTGGTTACGACGGACGCCGGGGAGCTGTTTTTT. Translating gives CASSLVTTDAGELFF.

This clonotype was recorded many times. The gene calls are TRBV7-9 and TRBJ2-7; D remains unclear. Germline assignment: CDR1 SEHNR and CDR2 FQNEAQ (reference sequence). CDR3 size: 14 residues. Trimming left V 11 bases short and J 0 bases short, with 17 bases between. CDR3 region: CAVIRASNSYEQYF. The DNA for the CDR3 is TGTGCCGTGATACGGGCCAGCAACTCCTACGAGCAGTACTTC.

Ten or more counts support this clonotype. This chain uses TRBV19 with TRBJ1-5; TRBD1 agrees at 9 bases. This CDR3 has 15 residues. Germline V CDR1 and CDR2: LNHDA, SQIVND (reference sequence). The V segment lost 4 bases and the J segment 6 bases; nucleotides outside the gene matches: 7. In DNA, the CDR3 is TGTGCCAGTAGTACCCTCACAGGGGGCGGTCAGCCCCAGCATTTT. Translating gives CASSTLTGGGQPQHF.

This clonotype was observed at least ten times. The chain has TRBV10-3 and TRBJ2-1, with D hard to call. V was trimmed by 6 bases and J by 1 base, leaving 7 bases between them. Per germline, CDR1 ENHRY and CDR2 SYGVKD. CDR3 length: 13 residues. CDR3 sequence (DNA): TGTGCCATCAGGACCCCTTCCTACAATGAGCAGTTCTTC. Protein: CAIRTPSYNEQFF.

In its sample, this clonotype was seen many times. This sequence joins TRBV20-1 and TRBJ1-2; maybe TRBD1 (5 bases). Germline V gene sequence: CDR1 DFQATT, CDR2 SNEGSKA (reference sequence). The V and J ends lost 1 base and 6 bases respectively, with 27 bases between them. The CDR3 consists of 18 residues. The CDR3 DNA is TGCAGTGCTAGAGGAAACCCCTTCACAATGGGGGGTTTCGATGGCTACACCTTC. As protein: CSARGNPFTMGGFDGYTF.

The sample holds a few counts of this clonotype. The genes are TRBV27 and TRBJ2-7; D unclear. From germline, CDR1 is MNHEY and CDR2 SMNVEV (reference sequence). Trimming took off 2 bases at V and 2 bases at J, with 7 bases between the two ends. The CDR3 consists of 13 residues. CDR3 nucleotides: TGTGCCAGCAGTTTAAGGCAGACCTACGAGCAGTACTTC. It yields the protein CASSLRQTYEQYF.

CDR3: CSVTGGENEQFF. In DNA form, the CDR3 reads TGCAGCGTTACAGGGGGTGAGAATGAGCAGTTCTTC. The chain joins TRBV29-1 to TRBJ2-1, with 8 bases fitting TRBD1. Trimming at V came to 5 bases and at J to 7 bases, leaving 4 bases not matched to a gene. This CDR3 region has 12 residues. The V gene's germline CDR1 is SQVTM and CDR2 ANQGSEA.